A selection of T cell receptor beta chains follows, all from one sample in a study of cytomegalovirus exposure and HLA in healthy donors. Profiling relied on immunoSEQ multiplex PCR, and the TCRdb table lists in-frame clones only, not all of them. Found here are 150,000 or so clones, around 80% of them singletons; the top ten hold around 10%. The sample consisted of PBMCs. The source is a man younger than 35 in good health and CMV-seropositive. Both conserved end residues are part of each CDR3. The order of the fields is J gene, CDR3 length, D gene, clone size, V gene, CDR3 protein, CDR3 DNA. D genes are given only for firm matches. Clone size, where shown, is once, few, many, or a class for clones that have expanded.

j_call: TRBJ1-1
cdr3_length: 14
d_call: TRBD1
clone_size: few
v_call: TRBV5-6
cdr3_aa: CASRRDRGSTEAFF
cdr3_nt: TGTGCCAGCAGGAGGGACAGGGGAAGCACTGAAGCTTTCTTT

j_call: TRBJ2-1
cdr3_length: 14
d_call: .
clone_size: .
v_call: TRBV28
cdr3_aa: CASSLPVPYNEQFF
cdr3_nt: TGTGCCAGCAGTCTACCCGTTCCCTACAATGAGCAGTTCTTC

j_call: TRBJ1-1
cdr3_length: 17
d_call: TRBD1
clone_size: .
v_call: TRBV19
cdr3_aa: CASSIADRGLMNTEAFF
cdr3_nt: TGTGCCAGTAGTATTGCTGACAGGGGCCTAATGAACACTGAAGCTTTCTTT

j_call: TRBJ1-5
cdr3_length: 12
d_call: .
clone_size: .
v_call: TRBV19
cdr3_aa: CASSNLLQPQHF
cdr3_nt: TGTGCCAGTAGTAATCTACTTCAGCCCCAGCATTTT

j_call: TRBJ2-3
cdr3_length: 19
d_call: TRBD2
clone_size: .
v_call: TRBV19
cdr3_aa: CASSIGTSGTPPSTDTQYF
cdr3_nt: TGTGCCAGTAGTATAGGGACTAGCGGGACCCCCCCCAGCACAGATACGCAGTATTTT

j_call: TRBJ2-3
cdr3_length: 16
d_call: TRBD2
clone_size: .
v_call: TRBV4-1
cdr3_aa: CASSLRLAGVGDTQYF
cdr3_nt: TGCGCCAGCAGCCTCCGACTAGCGGGAGTAGGAGATACGCAGTATTTT

j_call: TRBJ1-1
cdr3_length: 14
d_call: TRBD1
clone_size: .
v_call: TRBV18
cdr3_aa: CASSHRQGDTEAFF
cdr3_nt: TGTGCCAGCTCGCACCGGCAGGGGGACACTGAAGCTTTCTTT

j_call: TRBJ1-4
cdr3_length: 15
d_call: .
clone_size: .
v_call: TRBV25-1
cdr3_aa: CASSDGQYALEKLFF
cdr3_nt: TGTGCCAGCAGTGACGGACAGTACGCACTTGAAAAACTGTTTTTT

j_call: TRBJ2-2
cdr3_length: 14
d_call: .
clone_size: .
v_call: TRBV7-9
cdr3_aa: CASSLNRDTGELFF
cdr3_nt: TGTGCCAGCAGCTTAAACAGGGACACCGGGGAGCTGTTTTTT

j_call: TRBJ2-2
cdr3_length: 14
d_call: .
clone_size: .
v_call: TRBV28
cdr3_aa: CASSLSMNTGELFF
cdr3_nt: TGTGCCAGCAGTTTGTCCATGAACACCGGGGAGCTGTTTTTT

j_call: TRBJ1-5
cdr3_length: 13
d_call: .
clone_size: .
v_call: TRBV7-9
cdr3_aa: CASSLSIYEPQHF
cdr3_nt: TGTGCCAGCAGCCTATCAATCTATGAGCCCCAGCATTTT

j_call: TRBJ2-7
cdr3_length: 15
d_call: .
clone_size: .
v_call: TRBV11-2
cdr3_aa: CASSQVEKAVYEQYF
cdr3_nt: TGTGCCAGCAGCCAGGTCGAGAAGGCCGTCTACGAGCAGTACTTC

j_call: TRBJ2-5
cdr3_length: 14
d_call: TRBD2
clone_size: .
v_call: TRBV7-8
cdr3_aa: CASSRGRTRETQYF
cdr3_nt: TGTGCCAGCAGCCGCGGGAGGACGAGAGAGACCCAGTACTTC

j_call: TRBJ1-3
cdr3_length: 14
d_call: .
clone_size: .
v_call: TRBV30
cdr3_aa: CAWSRAGSGNTIYF
cdr3_nt: TGTGCCTGGAGCCGGGCGGGCTCTGGAAACACCATATATTTT

j_call: TRBJ1-1
cdr3_length: 15
d_call: .
clone_size: .
v_call: TRBV6-1
cdr3_aa: CASSRQVVENTEAFF
cdr3_nt: TGTGCCAGCAGCCGACAGGTGGTAGAGAACACTGAAGCTTTCTTT

j_call: TRBJ2-3
cdr3_length: 15
d_call: TRBD1
clone_size: .
v_call: TRBV5-1
cdr3_aa: CASSLGAGGRDTQYF
cdr3_nt: TGCGCCAGCAGCTTGGGGGCAGGGGGACGGGATACGCAGTATTTT

j_call: TRBJ2-3
cdr3_length: 15
d_call: .
clone_size: .
v_call: TRBV5-1
cdr3_aa: CASSLMPGMSDTQYF
cdr3_nt: TGCGCCAGCAGCTTGATGCCGGGGATGTCAGATACGCAGTATTTT

j_call: TRBJ2-2
cdr3_length: 23
d_call: TRBD2
clone_size: .
v_call: TRBV27
cdr3_aa: CASSFLRGGYPAVGLKNTGELFF
cdr3_nt: TGTGCCAGCAGTTTTCTGCGGGGAGGTTACCCCGCTGTGGGACTAAAAAACACCGGGGAGCTGTTTTTT

j_call: TRBJ2-5
cdr3_length: 15
d_call: .
clone_size: .
v_call: TRBV28
cdr3_aa: CASEKARGFQETQYF
cdr3_nt: TGTGCCTCAGAGAAAGCCCGAGGCTTCCAAGAGACCCAGTACTTC

j_call: TRBJ1-1
cdr3_length: 13
d_call: .
clone_size: .
v_call: TRBV2
cdr3_aa: CASTLSTRTEAFF
cdr3_nt: TGTGCCAGCACCCTAAGTACGAGGACTGAAGCTTTCTTT

j_call: TRBJ2-5
cdr3_length: 13
d_call: .
clone_size: .
v_call: TRBV9
cdr3_aa: CASSVSSQETQYF
cdr3_nt: TGTGCCAGCAGCGTTAGTTCCCAAGAGACCCAGTACTTC

j_call: TRBJ2-7
cdr3_length: 13
d_call: TRBD1
clone_size: .
v_call: TRBV14
cdr3_aa: CASSRQGTGVQYF
cdr3_nt: TGTGCCAGCAGCCGACAGGGGACAGGAGTGCAGTACTTC

j_call: TRBJ2-7
cdr3_length: 19
d_call: TRBD2
clone_size: .
v_call: TRBV5-1
cdr3_aa: CASSLASQGTSGASYEQYF
cdr3_nt: TGCGCCAGCAGCTTGGCCTCCCAAGGGACTAGCGGGGCCTCCTACGAGCAGTACTTC

j_call: TRBJ2-7
cdr3_length: 13
d_call: .
clone_size: once
v_call: TRBV7-8
cdr3_aa: CASSLVVSYEQYF
cdr3_nt: TGTGCCAGCAGCTTAGTAGTGAGCTACGAGCAGTACTTC

j_call: TRBJ2-1
cdr3_length: 13
d_call: .
clone_size: .
v_call: TRBV14
cdr3_aa: CATSQGPYNEQFF
cdr3_nt: TGTGCCACCAGTCAGGGCCCTTACAATGAGCAGTTCTTC

j_call: TRBJ2-6
cdr3_length: 14
d_call: .
clone_size: few
v_call: TRBV6-1
cdr3_aa: CASGGLSGANVLTF
cdr3_nt: TGTGCCAGTGGCGGACTCTCTGGGGCCAACGTCCTGACTTTC

j_call: TRBJ2-1
cdr3_length: 16
d_call: TRBD1
clone_size: .
v_call: TRBV7-9
cdr3_aa: CASSSDGQGVYNEQFF
cdr3_nt: TGTGCCAGCAGCAGTGATGGACAGGGGGTCTACAATGAGCAGTTCTTC

j_call: TRBJ2-7
cdr3_length: 14
d_call: TRBD2
clone_size: once
v_call: TRBV19
cdr3_aa: CASSMQAGSYKQYF
cdr3_nt: TGTGCCAGCAGTATGCAAGCGGGAAGCTATAAGCAGTACTTC

j_call: TRBJ2-5
cdr3_length: 12
d_call: .
clone_size: .
v_call: TRBV18
cdr3_aa: CASSPSLETQYF
cdr3_nt: TGTGCCAGCTCACCATCCTTGGAGACCCAGTACTTC

j_call: TRBJ2-7
cdr3_length: 13
d_call: .
clone_size: .
v_call: TRBV13
cdr3_aa: CASSLQFSYEQYF
cdr3_nt: TGTGCCAGCAGCTTACAGTTCTCCTACGAGCAGTACTTC

j_call: TRBJ2-1
cdr3_length: 11
d_call: .
clone_size: few
v_call: TRBV30
cdr3_aa: CAWNSYNEQFF
cdr3_nt: TGTGCCTGGAACAGTTACAATGAGCAGTTCTTC

j_call: TRBJ2-5
cdr3_length: 13
d_call: TRBD2
clone_size: once
v_call: TRBV5-1
cdr3_aa: CASSLAGGETQYF
cdr3_nt: TGCGCCAGCAGCTTGGCCGGGGGGGAGACCCAGTACTTC

j_call: TRBJ2-1
cdr3_length: 13
d_call: TRBD2
clone_size: .
v_call: TRBV29-1
cdr3_aa: CSVDAGAGNEQFF
cdr3_nt: TGCAGCGTTGACGCGGGAGCGGGGAATGAGCAGTTCTTC

j_call: TRBJ2-2
cdr3_length: 15
d_call: TRBD2
clone_size: .
v_call: TRBV5-6
cdr3_aa: CASSSSGMNTGELFF
cdr3_nt: TGTGCCAGCAGCAGTAGCGGGATGAACACCGGGGAGCTGTTTTTT

j_call: TRBJ1-1
cdr3_length: 15
d_call: TRBD1
clone_size: .
v_call: TRBV27
cdr3_aa: CASSPLRDRGPEAFF
cdr3_nt: TGTGCCAGCAGTCCATTGCGGGACAGGGGGCCTGAAGCTTTCTTT

j_call: TRBJ2-5
cdr3_length: 14
d_call: .
clone_size: few
v_call: TRBV5-1
cdr3_aa: CASSFSEGDETQYF
cdr3_nt: TGCGCCAGCAGCTTTAGTGAGGGTGATGAGACCCAGTACTTC

j_call: TRBJ2-5
cdr3_length: 15
d_call: TRBD1
clone_size: .
v_call: TRBV9
cdr3_aa: CASSVEGDRVETQYF
cdr3_nt: TGTGCCAGCAGCGTAGAGGGGGACAGGGTTGAGACCCAGTACTTC

j_call: TRBJ2-4
cdr3_length: 14
d_call: .
clone_size: .
v_call: TRBV9
cdr3_aa: CASSVTGINSIQYF
cdr3_nt: TGTGCCAGCAGCGTAACAGGGATTAATAGCATTCAGTACTTC

j_call: TRBJ2-1
cdr3_length: 17
d_call: TRBD2
clone_size: .
v_call: TRBV4-1
cdr3_aa: CASSQDGAGGSYNEQFF
cdr3_nt: TGCGCCAGCAGCCAAGACGGGGCGGGAGGGTCCTACAATGAGCAGTTCTTC

j_call: TRBJ2-3
cdr3_length: 16
d_call: .
clone_size: .
v_call: TRBV16
cdr3_aa: CASSLSPGHFTDTQYF
cdr3_nt: TGTGCCAGCAGTCTAAGTCCGGGACACTTCACAGATACGCAGTATTTT

j_call: TRBJ2-2
cdr3_length: 15
d_call: TRBD1
clone_size: few
v_call: TRBV4-2
cdr3_aa: CASSKQGVKAGELFF
cdr3_nt: TGTGCCAGCAGCAAACAGGGGGTAAAGGCCGGGGAGCTGTTTTTT

j_call: TRBJ2-7
cdr3_length: 17
d_call: TRBD2
clone_size: .
v_call: TRBV29-1
cdr3_aa: CSVEDLTSGNRGDEQYF
cdr3_nt: TGCAGCGTTGAAGACCTGACTAGCGGGAATCGGGGGGACGAGCAGTACTTC

j_call: TRBJ2-7
cdr3_length: 14
d_call: .
clone_size: .
v_call: TRBV27
cdr3_aa: CASSLAGNPYEQYF
cdr3_nt: TGTGCCAGCAGTTTAGCGGGGAACCCCTACGAGCAGTACTTC

j_call: TRBJ2-7
cdr3_length: 13
d_call: .
clone_size: .
v_call: TRBV6-1
cdr3_aa: CAIRARDSYEQYF
cdr3_nt: TGTGCCATCAGAGCCAGGGACTCCTACGAGCAGTACTTC

j_call: TRBJ2-1
cdr3_length: 15
d_call: .
clone_size: .
v_call: TRBV7-9
cdr3_aa: CASSLSGTPGNEQFF
cdr3_nt: TGTGCCAGCAGCTTATCCGGGACACCGGGAAATGAGCAGTTCTTC

j_call: TRBJ2-2
cdr3_length: 17
d_call: TRBD1
clone_size: few
v_call: TRBV2
cdr3_aa: CASRVDRSYANTGELFF
cdr3_nt: TGTGCCAGCAGGGTGGACAGGTCCTACGCGAACACCGGGGAGCTGTTTTTT

j_call: TRBJ2-7
cdr3_length: 13
d_call: TRBD2
clone_size: .
v_call: TRBV28
cdr3_aa: CASSLARQRGQYF
cdr3_nt: TGTGCCAGCAGTTTGGCGCGGCAGCGGGGGCAGTACTTC

j_call: TRBJ2-7
cdr3_length: 14
d_call: .
clone_size: .
v_call: TRBV14
cdr3_aa: CASRDLEWGSEQYF
cdr3_nt: TGTGCCAGCAGGGATCTTGAATGGGGCTCCGAGCAGTACTTC

j_call: TRBJ1-1
cdr3_length: 15
d_call: TRBD1
clone_size: .
v_call: TRBV14
cdr3_aa: CASSQDLGTGDLAFF
cdr3_nt: TGTGCCAGCAGCCAAGATCTTGGGACAGGGGATCTAGCTTTCTTT

j_call: TRBJ2-3
cdr3_length: 14
d_call: TRBD2
clone_size: .
v_call: TRBV10-3
cdr3_aa: CAIRRLAGTDTQYF
cdr3_nt: TGTGCCATCAGACGACTAGCGGGCACAGATACGCAGTATTTT

j_call: TRBJ1-4
cdr3_length: 15
d_call: TRBD1
clone_size: .
v_call: TRBV4-1
cdr3_aa: CASSQETGGNEKLFF
cdr3_nt: TGCGCCAGCAGCCAAGAGACAGGGGGTAATGAAAAACTGTTTTTT

j_call: TRBJ2-7
cdr3_length: 13
d_call: .
clone_size: .
v_call: TRBV25-1
cdr3_aa: CASGRQERYEQYF
cdr3_nt: TGTGCCAGCGGCCGACAGGAACGCTACGAGCAGTACTTC

j_call: TRBJ2-1
cdr3_length: 12
d_call: TRBD1
clone_size: .
v_call: TRBV27
cdr3_aa: CVSAGQGREQFF
cdr3_nt: TGTGTCAGCGCGGGACAGGGCCGCGAGCAGTTCTTC

j_call: TRBJ2-1
cdr3_length: 16
d_call: TRBD1
clone_size: .
v_call: TRBV5-4
cdr3_aa: CASTTPLGRGLSEQFF
cdr3_nt: TGTGCCAGCACCACCCCCCTGGGCAGGGGGCTTTCTGAGCAGTTCTTC

j_call: TRBJ2-7
cdr3_length: 16
d_call: TRBD2
clone_size: .
v_call: TRBV5-5
cdr3_aa: CASSLATGTRSYEQYF
cdr3_nt: TGTGCCAGCAGCTTGGCCACCGGGACTAGGAGTTACGAGCAGTACTTC

j_call: TRBJ2-7
cdr3_length: 15
d_call: TRBD2
clone_size: .
v_call: TRBV6-5
cdr3_aa: CASSPWTSGSCEQYF
cdr3_nt: TGTGCCAGCAGTCCCTGGACTAGCGGGTCCTGCGAGCAGTACTTC

j_call: TRBJ1-4
cdr3_length: 13
d_call: .
clone_size: few
v_call: TRBV29-1
cdr3_aa: CSGSRGPNEKLFF
cdr3_nt: TGCAGCGGCTCAAGGGGTCCTAATGAAAAACTGTTTTTT